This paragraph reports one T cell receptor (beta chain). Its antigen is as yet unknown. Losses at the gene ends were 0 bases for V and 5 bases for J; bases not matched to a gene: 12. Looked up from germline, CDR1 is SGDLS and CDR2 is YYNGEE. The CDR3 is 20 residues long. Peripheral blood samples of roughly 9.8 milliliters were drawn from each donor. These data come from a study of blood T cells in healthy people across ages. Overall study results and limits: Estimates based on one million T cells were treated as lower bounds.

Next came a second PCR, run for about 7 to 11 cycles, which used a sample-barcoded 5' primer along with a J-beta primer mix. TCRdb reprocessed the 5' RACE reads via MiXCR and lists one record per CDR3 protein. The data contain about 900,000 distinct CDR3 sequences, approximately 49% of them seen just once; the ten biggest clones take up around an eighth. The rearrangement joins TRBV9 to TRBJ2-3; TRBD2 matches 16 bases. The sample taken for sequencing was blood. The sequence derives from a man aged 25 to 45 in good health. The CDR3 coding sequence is TGTGCCAGCAGCGTAGCTGGGGTACCGGGACTAGCGGGGGGGCAAGATACGCAGTATTTT. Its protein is CASSVAGVPGLAGGQDTQYF.